This TCR beta chain stems from a study of blood T cell repertoires in COVID-19. Study-wide background: Researchers got acute and convalescent COVID-19 samples from the United States, Italy and Spain. T cells, B-cell-depleted T cells, or PBMCs supplied cDNA or gDNA.

V lost 3 bases and J lost 2, with 13 bases in between. There are 15 residues in the CDR3. Germline values: CDR1 SGDLS, CDR2 YYNGEE. Sequenced by immunoSEQ multiplex PCR; TCRdb stores in-frame clones only, minus some. The table has 170,000 or so clones, approximately 86% seen once. The receptor was isolated from a man in his forties or fifties with active or convalescent COVID-19. This chain links TRBV9 with TRBJ2-3; possible D gene TRBD2, 5 bases. Sequenced: peripheral blood. The CDR3 DNA sequence: TGTGCCAGCAGCGGGACTTTCCGACCCACAGATACGCAGTATTTT. Its translation: CASSGTFRPTDTQYF.